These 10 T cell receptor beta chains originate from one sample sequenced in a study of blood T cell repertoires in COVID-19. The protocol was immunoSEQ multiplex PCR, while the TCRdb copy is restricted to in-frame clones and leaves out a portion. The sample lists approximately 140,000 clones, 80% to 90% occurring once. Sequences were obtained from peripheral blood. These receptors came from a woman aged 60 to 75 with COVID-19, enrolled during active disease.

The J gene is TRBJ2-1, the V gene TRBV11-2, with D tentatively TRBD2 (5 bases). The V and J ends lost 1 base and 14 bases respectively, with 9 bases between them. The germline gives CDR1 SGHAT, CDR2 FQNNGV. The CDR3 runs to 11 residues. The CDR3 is CASSLGVGEFF. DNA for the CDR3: TGTGCCAGCAGCTTAGGAGTCGGGGAGTTCTTC.

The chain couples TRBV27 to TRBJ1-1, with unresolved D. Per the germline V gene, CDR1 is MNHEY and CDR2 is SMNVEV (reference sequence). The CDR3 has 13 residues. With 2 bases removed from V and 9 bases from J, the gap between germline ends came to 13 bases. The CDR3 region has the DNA TGTGCCAGCAGTTTAGACCCGGGGATACAAGCTTTCTTT. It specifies CASSLDPGIQAFF.

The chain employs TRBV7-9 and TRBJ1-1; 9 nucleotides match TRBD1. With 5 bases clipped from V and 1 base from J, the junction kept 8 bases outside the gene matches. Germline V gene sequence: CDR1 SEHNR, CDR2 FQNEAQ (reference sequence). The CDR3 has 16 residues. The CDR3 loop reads CASSQMGGQGNTEAFF. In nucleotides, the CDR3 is TGTGCCAGCAGCCAAATGGGGGGACAGGGGAACACTGAAGCTTTCTTT.

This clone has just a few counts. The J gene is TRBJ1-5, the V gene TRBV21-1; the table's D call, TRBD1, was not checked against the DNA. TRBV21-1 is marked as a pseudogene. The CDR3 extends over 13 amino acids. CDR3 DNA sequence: TGTGCCAGCCCCACAGGGAAGAATCAGCCCCAGCATTTT. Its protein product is CASPTGKNQPQHF.

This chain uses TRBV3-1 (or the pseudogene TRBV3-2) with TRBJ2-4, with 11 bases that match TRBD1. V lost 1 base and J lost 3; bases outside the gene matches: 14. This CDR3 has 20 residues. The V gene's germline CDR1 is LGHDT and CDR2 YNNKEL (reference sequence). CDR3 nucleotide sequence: TGTGCCAGCAGCCAAGGATGGACAGGGGGCTTTGACCTGGACAAAAACATTCAGTACTTC. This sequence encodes CASSQGWTGGFDLDKNIQYF.

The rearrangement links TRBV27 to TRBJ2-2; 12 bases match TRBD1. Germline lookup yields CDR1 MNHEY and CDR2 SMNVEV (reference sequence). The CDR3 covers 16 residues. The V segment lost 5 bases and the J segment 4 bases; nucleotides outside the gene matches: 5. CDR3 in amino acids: CASSRGTGGRTGELFF. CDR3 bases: TGTGCCAGCAGTCGAGGGACAGGGGGCCGCACCGGGGAGCTGTTTTTT.

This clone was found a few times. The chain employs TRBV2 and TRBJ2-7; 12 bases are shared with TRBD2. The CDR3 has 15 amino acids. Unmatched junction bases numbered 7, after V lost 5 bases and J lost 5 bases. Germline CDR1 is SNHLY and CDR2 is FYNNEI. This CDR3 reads CASSLAGGPTNEQYF. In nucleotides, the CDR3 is TGTGCCAGCAGTCTAGCGGGGGGGCCGACAAACGAGCAGTACTTC.

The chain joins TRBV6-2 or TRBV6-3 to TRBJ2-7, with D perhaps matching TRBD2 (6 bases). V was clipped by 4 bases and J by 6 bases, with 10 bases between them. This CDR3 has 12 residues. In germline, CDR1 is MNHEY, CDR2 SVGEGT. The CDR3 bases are TGTGCCAGCAGTTCATCGGGACTCGAGCAGTACTTC. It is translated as CASSSSGLEQYF.

The CDR3 is CASSQQGGEDNQPQHF. CDR3 nucleotides: TGTGCCAGCAGCCAACAGGGGGGAGAAGACAATCAGCCCCAGCATTTT. This chain connects TRBV4-2 to TRBJ1-5; TRBD1 aligns across 7 bases. Per germline, CDR1 LGHNA and CDR2 YNFKEQ. V lost 2 bases and J lost 3; bases outside the gene matches: 7. The length of the CDR3 is 16 residues.

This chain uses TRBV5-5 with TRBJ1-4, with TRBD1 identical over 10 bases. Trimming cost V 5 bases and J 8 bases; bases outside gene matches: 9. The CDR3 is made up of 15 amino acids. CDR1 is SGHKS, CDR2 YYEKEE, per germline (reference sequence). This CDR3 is CASRLSGTGVEKLFF. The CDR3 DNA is TGTGCCAGCAGACTCTCCGGGACAGGGGTGGAAAAACTGTTTTTT.